The clone carrying this TCR beta chain was seen repeatedly, ten times or more. This CDR3 comprises 13 residues. The V gene lost 1 base and the J gene lost 2 bases, with 5 bases spanning the gap. Germline values: CDR1 SGHDT, CDR2 YYEEEE. The lymph nodes were axillary draining lymph nodes from breast cancer patients. One entry per CDR3 protein, called by TCRdb with MiXCR from the multiplex PCR reads. The table records about 270,000 distinct CDR3 sequences, roughly 31% of them present only once. The sample originates from a study of breast tumors, draining lymph nodes, adjacent tissues. The chain carries TRBV5-6 and TRBJ2-3, with D hard to call. Sequenced sample: axillary lymph node tissue. The TCR comes from a female donor with breast cancer. Some clones in this sample may be carry-over from other donors' samples. In nucleotides, the CDR3 is TGTGCCAGCAGCTTGTACCACACAGATACGCAGTATTTT. It codes for CASSLYHTDTQYF.